This TCR beta chain was captured in a study of technical replicates of blood from four donors. There are 14 residues in the CDR3. J was trimmed by 4 bases and V by 2 bases; bases with no gene match: 4. Germline V CDR1 and CDR2: LNHDA, SQIVND (reference sequence). This clone was observed once. Clones were read by immunoSEQ multiplex PCR, and TCRdb kept only the in-frame ones, dropping some. The sample records around 85,000 clones, 85% to 95% being singletons. The source of this sequence is a human donor in good health. Sequencing input: T cells isolated from PBMCs. V gene TRBV19 combines with J gene TRBJ2-7; 8 positions match TRBD1. CDR3 sequence reads: CASSISRGLYEQYF. CDR3 nucleotide sequence: TGTGCCAGTAGTATAAGCAGGGGGCTGTACGAGCAGTACTTC. Variable domain in full (rest from reference TRBV19 and TRBJ2-7): DGGITQSPKYLFRKEGQNVTLSCEQNLNHDAMYWYRQDPGQGLRLIYYSQIVNDFQKGDIAEGYSVSREKKESFPLTVTSAQKNPTAFYLCASSISRGLYEQYFGPGTRLTVT.